This T cell receptor (beta chain) derives from a study of cytomegalovirus exposure and HLA in healthy donors. PCR was performed using 60 Vbeta and 13 Jbeta primers. Clones were read by immunoSEQ multiplex PCR, and TCRdb kept only the in-frame ones, dropping some. Counted here are 200,000 or so clones, 84% occurring once; the ten biggest clones make up around 2.8%. The V and J ends lost 5 bases and 3 bases, in that order; junction bases with no gene match: 4. Germline assignment: CDR1 SGHDN and CDR2 FVKESK. This CDR3 spans 14 amino acids. V is TRBV14 and J is TRBJ1-3, with 7 nucleotides matching TRBD1. This clonotype was sampled from a woman aged 45-65 years in good health and CMV-seropositive. Sequencing used PBMCs. This CDR3 is CASSSGGLGNTIYF. The CDR3, as DNA: TGTGCCAGCAGCTCAGGGGGACTTGGAAACACCATATATTTT.